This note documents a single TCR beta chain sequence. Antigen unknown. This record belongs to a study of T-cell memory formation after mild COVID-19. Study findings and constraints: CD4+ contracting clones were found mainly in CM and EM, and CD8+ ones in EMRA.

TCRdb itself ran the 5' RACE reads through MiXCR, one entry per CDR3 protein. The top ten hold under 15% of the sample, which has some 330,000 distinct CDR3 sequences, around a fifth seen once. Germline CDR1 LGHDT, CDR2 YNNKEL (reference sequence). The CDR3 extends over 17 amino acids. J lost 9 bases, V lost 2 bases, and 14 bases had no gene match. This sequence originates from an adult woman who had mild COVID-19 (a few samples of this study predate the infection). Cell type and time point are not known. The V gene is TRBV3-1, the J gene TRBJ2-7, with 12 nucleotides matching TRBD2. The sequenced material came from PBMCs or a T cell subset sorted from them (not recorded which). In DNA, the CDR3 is TGTGCCAGCAGCCAACCCTGGACTAGCGGGACACCCACACGGCAGTACTTC. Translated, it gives CASSQPWTSGTPTRQYF.